Included here is one T cell receptor (beta chain) sequence, with context. Its specificity is unknown. This specimen comes from a study of cytotoxic CD8 clonotypes in ibrutinib-treated CLL. The overall study: Per sample, productive templates averaged approximately 260,000 and productive rearrangements averaged about 92,000. The study, taken as a whole, reports: Against age-matched healthy donors, baseline clonality ran higher and tracked circulating CD8+ T-cell counts. Public clonotypes (which were uncommon) either contracted or remained stable on treatment. The times at which samples were taken varied between sustained-remission and progressing patients.

Here immunoSEQ multiplex PCR was the method, and the copy in TCRdb shows in-frame clones only, minus some. The top ten clones hold approximately 27% of a sample with around 50,000 clones, around three fifths of them seen once. V lost 1 base to trimming and J lost 2 bases; unmatched junction nucleotides: 3. The CDR3 has 15 residues. The germline gives CDR1 SGHRS, CDR2 YFSETQ. The sequenced sample was PBMCs, obtained after 24 months of ibrutinib treatment. This receptor was taken from a human donor with chronic lymphocytic leukemia. The rearrangement uses TRBV5-1 and TRBJ1-1; 9 bases map to TRBD1. The CDR3 DNA is TGCGCCAGCAGCTTGACAGGGGGCTCAAACACTGAAGCTTTCTTT. Its protein product is CASSLTGGSNTEAFF.